These T cell receptor beta chains were read from a single sample in a study of T cells in severe cutaneous drug reactions. With the multiplex PCR reads reprocessed, TCRdb shows one record per CDR3 protein and no DNA. This table holds some 2,000 distinct CDR3 sequences. The sequencing input was PBMCs. The source is a human donor with Stevens-Johnson syndrome, a severe cutaneous drug reaction. Each CDR3 is given with its conserved first and last residue. Clone size appears in some rows only: once, few, many, or a class for an expanded clone.

>medium-sized|TRBV7-9|TRBJ2-3|15
CASINRRQGSDTQYF
>large|TRBV6-1|TRBJ2-2|14
CASSWTGDTGELFF
>.|TRBV5-1|TRBJ1-2|13
CASSLEVQYGYTF
>medium-sized|TRBV5-1|TRBJ1-1|14
CASSLDGVGTEAFF
>.|TRBV20-1|TRBJ2-1|14
CSARDPESETEQFF
>.|TRBV4-2|TRBJ2-1|14
CASSQLTVDNEQFF
>medium-sized|TRBV6-6|TRBJ2-1|15
CASSYSGGGGTEQFF
>medium-sized|TRBV10-3|TRBJ2-1|16
CAISELSSGRLDEQFF
>medium-sized|TRBV28|TRBJ1-1|15
CASSSWGAQETEAFF
>.|TRBV2|TRBJ1-2|15
CASSDVTGVDYGYTF
>medium-sized|TRBV28|TRBJ2-1|16
CASSRPSGRGGNEQFF
>medium-sized|TRBV7-8|TRBJ2-5|14
CASSLSQGLIAQYF
>.|TRBV5-6|TRBJ1-2|16
CASSATITGTDYGYTF
>medium-sized|TRBV28|TRBJ1-3|16
CASSLGTASSGNTIYF
>medium-sized|TRBV2|TRBJ2-7|15
CASTAPDRWGWKQYF
>.|TRBV6-5|TRBJ1-1|16
CASSYFGHQTNTEAFF
>medium-sized|TRBV2|TRBJ1-1|12
CASRRENTEAFF
>.|TRBV11-2|TRBJ2-7|22
CASSSFLPYGGTSQRSSYEQYF
>.|TRBV7-9|TRBJ1-2|11
CASGLDYGYTF
>medium-sized|TRBV6-2/TRBV6-3|TRBJ2-1|15
CASSARTSGFNEQFF
>large|TRBV28|TRBJ1-5|16
CASSLHRQGSNQPQHF
>.|TRBV29-1|TRBJ1-1|15
CSVSPTGTGNTEAFF
>.|TRBV7-2|TRBJ2-1|15
CASSQKAVSMNEQFF
>.|TRBV5-6|TRBJ2-1|15
CASSSWDRLVSEQFF
>medium-sized|TRBV4-1|TRBJ2-5|15
CASSQTGPRQETQYF
>medium-sized|TRBV2|TRBJ2-1|14
CASRGLSSYNEQFF
>medium-sized|TRBV19|TRBJ2-1|15
CASRPTSGGYNEQFF
>medium-sized|TRBV5-1|TRBJ2-1|13
CASTKGFGDEQFF
>medium-sized|TRBV12-3/TRBV12-4|TRBJ2-7|14
CASSFNAGAGEQYF
>medium-sized|TRBV15|TRBJ2-1|15
CATSRGAGEYNEQFF
>medium-sized|TRBV14|TRBJ1-3|16
CASSLRPPEPGNTIYF
>medium-sized|TRBV5-1|TRBJ1-4|14
CASSSGRGNEKLFF
>medium-sized|TRBV10-1|TRBJ2-1|15
CASSEGLNSYNEQFF
>.|TRBV5-6|TRBJ1-1|15
CASSWGGSLNTEAFF
>medium-sized|TRBV24-1|TRBJ2-1|13
CATSDLQVGVQFF
>.|TRBV20-1|TRBJ2-3|17
CSASPGLAGGPADTQYF
>medium-sized|TRBV6-2/TRBV6-3|TRBJ2-1|14
CASKGAGAYNEQFF
>medium-sized|TRBV28|TRBJ2-3|14
CASSPLPVSGTQYF
>large|TRBV2|TRBJ1-5|15
CASRDPIGSNQPQHF
>medium-sized|TRBV7-2|TRBJ2-5|15
CASSLPGDYQETQYF
>medium-sized|TRBV18|TRBJ2-7|14
CASSYRGTSYEQYF
>medium-sized|TRBV19|TRBJ1-1|11
CASKMNTEAFF
>.|TRBV10-3|TRBJ2-1|14
CAISEEDSYNEQFF
>medium-sized|TRBV15|TRBJ1-1|16
CATSRGGDGFNTEAFF
>medium-sized|TRBV6-1|TRBJ2-3|16
CASSLSSLGSTDTQYF
>medium-sized|TRBV11-2|TRBJ2-3|19
CASSLDGGVRGPVADTQYF
>medium-sized|TRBV19|TRBJ2-1|16
CASSPRAGGPYNEQFF
>.|TRBV6-1|TRBJ2-2|13
CASSEWASGELFF